This T cell receptor (beta chain) was documented in a study of sequential checkpoint blockade in melanoma (dated by TCRdb to about 2019). For the wider study: Using 1:1 randomization, the trial assigned patients either to first-line nivolumab followed by ipilimumab (arm A) or to ipilimumab followed by nivolumab (arm B). Maintenance nivolumab came after each of the two trial sequences. What the work shows at the level of the full study, not this receptor alone: The model for predicting response that combines TCR metrics with mutation burden needs to be validated in larger, independent patient cohorts.

About this clone: It lacks a known antigen. Within one base of it there is no much larger clone, and no base qualities were kept.

The immunoSEQ Assay was used to immunosequence TCRbeta CDR3 regions from genomic DNA. Before high-throughput sequencing, genomic DNA was amplified using bias-controlled multiplex PCR. For the original study's pipeline: To quantify the absolute abundance of each unique TCRbeta CDR3 region, the sequences were collapsed and filtered. Clonality, defined as 1 minus Pielou's evenness, was calculated using productive rearrangements only. A previously published method was used to identify clones whose frequencies were significantly greater in on-treatment samples than in baseline samples. The source is immuneACCESS, and TCRdb retained only in-frame sequences with V and J called. Part of the clones is not carried over; for the studies checked, unresolved V genes explain less than half of this, and the remainder is unexplained. V, J and clone size are those of that table, while D and trimming were read from the DNA. The sample data list about 27,000 clones, and 70% to 80% of these were observed just once. Of the sample, roughly a fifth falls within the top ten clones.

A distance of 13 bases separates the germline ends of V and J, which lose 1 base and 4 bases respectively. The CDR3 sequence holds 15 residues, the cysteine and phenylalanine included. The retained sequence is limited to the CDR3, 45 bases, with the frame set at the first base. CDR1 LGHNA and CDR2 YSLEER were looked up in the germline V gene. The intended sense of this specimen's treatment or condition label: randomized to nivolumab then ipilimumab (arm A) or the reverse (arm B). None of the patients in the trial had previously been given DNA-damaging chemotherapy. Thawed PBMCs were sorted on a FACS Aria II flow cytometer to isolate live CD3+CD8+ cells negative for CD19 and CD56. Samples were obtained from patients with melanoma enrolled in CheckMate 064, a randomized, open-label phase II trial of sequential checkpoint blockade. Peripheral blood mononuclear cells were obtained through leukapheresis, purified using Ficoll-Paque, and frozen in human serum containing roughly 10% DMSO. Purity of sorted blood CD3+CD8+ cells was verified at >95% immediately after sorting, followed by DNA extraction.

Source: CD8+ T cells sorted from blood (inferred from file names), taken from a patient given nivolumab and ipilimumab in sequence. This sequence originates from a human donor with melanoma. Here the chain combines TRBV4-3 and TRBJ1-2; the D segment could be TRBD1, given 5 matching bases. The CDR3: CASSQVEGGVYGYTF. Here is the DNA: TGCGCCAGCAGCCAAGTCGAAGGAGGGGTCTATGGCTACACCTTC.